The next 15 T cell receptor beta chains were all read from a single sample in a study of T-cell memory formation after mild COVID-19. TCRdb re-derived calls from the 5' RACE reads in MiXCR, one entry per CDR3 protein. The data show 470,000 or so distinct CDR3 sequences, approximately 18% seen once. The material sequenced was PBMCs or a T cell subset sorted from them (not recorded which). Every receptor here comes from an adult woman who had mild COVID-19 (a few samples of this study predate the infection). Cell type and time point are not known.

The CDR3 nucleotides are TGTGCCAGCAGTGAAACCAGGACAGGTTCCCACACCGGGGAGCTGTTTTTT. Protein: CASSETRTGSHTGELFF. This rearrangement joins TRBV25-1 to TRBJ2-2, with 7 bases that match TRBD1. This CDR3 has 17 residues. The germline gives CDR1 MGHDK, CDR2 SYGVNS. V dropped 2 bases and J dropped 3; count of bases not matched to a gene: 9.

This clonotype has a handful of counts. CDR3 nucleotides: TGTGCCAGCAGCGAACCGGGACTAGCGGACTCCTACGAGCAGTACTTC. The encoded protein is CASSEPGLADSYEQYF. This sequence joins TRBV4-2 and TRBJ2-7; TRBD2 agrees at 11 bases. CDR1 and CDR2 (germline): LGHNA, YNFKEQ. V was clipped by 5 bases and J by 0 bases; unmatched bases: 6. The CDR3 extends over 16 amino acids.

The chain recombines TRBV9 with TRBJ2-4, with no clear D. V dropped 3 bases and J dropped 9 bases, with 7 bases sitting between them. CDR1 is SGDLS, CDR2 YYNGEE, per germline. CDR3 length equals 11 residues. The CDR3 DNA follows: TGTGCCAGCAGCGCAGGTGGCATTCAGTACTTC. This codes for CASSAGGIQYF.

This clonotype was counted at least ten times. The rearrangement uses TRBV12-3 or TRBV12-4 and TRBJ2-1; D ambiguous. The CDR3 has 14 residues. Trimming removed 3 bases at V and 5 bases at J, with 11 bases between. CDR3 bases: TGTGCCAGCAGTTTCTTACGACGGGACAATGAGCAGTTCTTC. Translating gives CASSFLRRDNEQFF.

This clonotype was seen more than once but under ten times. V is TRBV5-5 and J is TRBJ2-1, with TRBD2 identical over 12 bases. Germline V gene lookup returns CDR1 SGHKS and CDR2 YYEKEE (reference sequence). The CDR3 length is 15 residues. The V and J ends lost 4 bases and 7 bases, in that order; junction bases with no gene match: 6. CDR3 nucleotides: TGTGCCAGCAGCACCCGGACTAGCGGGGATAATGAGCAGTTCTTC. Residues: CASSTRTSGDNEQFF.

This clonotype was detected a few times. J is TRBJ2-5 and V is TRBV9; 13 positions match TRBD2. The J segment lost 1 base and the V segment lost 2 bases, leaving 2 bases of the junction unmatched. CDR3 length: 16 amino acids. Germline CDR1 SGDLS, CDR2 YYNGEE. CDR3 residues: CASSVGLAGLQETQYF. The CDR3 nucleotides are TGTGCCAGCAGCGTGGGACTAGCGGGGCTCCAAGAGACCCAGTACTTC.

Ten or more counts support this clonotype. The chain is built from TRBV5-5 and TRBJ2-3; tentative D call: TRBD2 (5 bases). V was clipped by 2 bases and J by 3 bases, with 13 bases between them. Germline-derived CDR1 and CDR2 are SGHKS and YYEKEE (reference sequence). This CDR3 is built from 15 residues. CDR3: CASSLVEAATDTQYF. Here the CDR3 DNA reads TGTGCCAGCAGCTTAGTGGAGGCGGCTACAGATACGCAGTATTTT.

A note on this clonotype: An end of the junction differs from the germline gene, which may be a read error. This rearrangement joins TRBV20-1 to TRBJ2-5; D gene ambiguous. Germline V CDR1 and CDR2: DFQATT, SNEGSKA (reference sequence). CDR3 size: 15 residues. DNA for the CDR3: TGCAGCGCTAATCCCGGTCTGTCCACCCAAGAGACCCAGTACTTC. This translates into CSANPGLSTQETQYF.

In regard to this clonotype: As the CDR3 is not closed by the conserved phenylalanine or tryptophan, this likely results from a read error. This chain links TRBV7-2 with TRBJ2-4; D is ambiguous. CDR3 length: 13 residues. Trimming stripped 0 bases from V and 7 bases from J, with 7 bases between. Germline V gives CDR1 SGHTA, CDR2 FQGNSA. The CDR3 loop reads CASSLARNNIQYI. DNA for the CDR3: TGTGCCAGCAGCTTAGCCCGTAATAACATTCAGTACATC.

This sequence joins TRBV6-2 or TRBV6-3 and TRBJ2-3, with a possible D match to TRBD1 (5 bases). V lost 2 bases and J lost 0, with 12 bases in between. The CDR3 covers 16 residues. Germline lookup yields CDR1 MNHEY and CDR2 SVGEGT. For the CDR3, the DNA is TGTGCCAGCAGTTACGCAGGGTCTCCTAGCACAGATACGCAGTATTTT. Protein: CASSYAGSPSTDTQYF.

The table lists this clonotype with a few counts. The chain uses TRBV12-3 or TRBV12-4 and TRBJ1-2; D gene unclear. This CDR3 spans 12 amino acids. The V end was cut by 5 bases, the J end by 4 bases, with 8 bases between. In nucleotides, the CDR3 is TGTGCCAGCAGTACCATACCCTATGGCTACACCTTC. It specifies CASSTIPYGYTF.

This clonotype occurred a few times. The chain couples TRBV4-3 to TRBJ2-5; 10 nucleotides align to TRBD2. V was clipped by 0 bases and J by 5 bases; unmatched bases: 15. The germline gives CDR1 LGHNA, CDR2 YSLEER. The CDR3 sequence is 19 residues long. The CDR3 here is CASSQDWLAGVGSMETQYF. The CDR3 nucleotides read TGCGCCAGCAGCCAAGATTGGCTAGCGGGAGTGGGGAGTATGGAGACCCAGTACTTC.

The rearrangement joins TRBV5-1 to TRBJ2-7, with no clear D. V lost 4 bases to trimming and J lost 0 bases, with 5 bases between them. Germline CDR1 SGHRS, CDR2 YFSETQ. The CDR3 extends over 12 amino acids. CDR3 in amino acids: CASSDLSYEQYF. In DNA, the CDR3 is TGCGCCAGCAGCGACCTCTCCTACGAGCAGTACTTC.

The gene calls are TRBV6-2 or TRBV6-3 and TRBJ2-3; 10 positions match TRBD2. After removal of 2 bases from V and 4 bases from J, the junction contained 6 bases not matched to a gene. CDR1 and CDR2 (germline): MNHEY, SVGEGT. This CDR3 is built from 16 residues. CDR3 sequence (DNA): TGTGCCAGCAGTTACGGGACCGGGACTAGCGCAGATACGCAGTATTTT. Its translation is CASSYGTGTSADTQYF.

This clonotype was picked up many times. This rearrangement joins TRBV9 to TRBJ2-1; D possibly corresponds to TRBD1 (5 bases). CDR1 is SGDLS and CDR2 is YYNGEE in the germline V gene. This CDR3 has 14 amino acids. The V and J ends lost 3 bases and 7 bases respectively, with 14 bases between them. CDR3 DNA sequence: TGTGCCAGCAGCGCAGGGAACCGACAGAATGAGCAGTTCTTC. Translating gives CASSAGNRQNEQFF.